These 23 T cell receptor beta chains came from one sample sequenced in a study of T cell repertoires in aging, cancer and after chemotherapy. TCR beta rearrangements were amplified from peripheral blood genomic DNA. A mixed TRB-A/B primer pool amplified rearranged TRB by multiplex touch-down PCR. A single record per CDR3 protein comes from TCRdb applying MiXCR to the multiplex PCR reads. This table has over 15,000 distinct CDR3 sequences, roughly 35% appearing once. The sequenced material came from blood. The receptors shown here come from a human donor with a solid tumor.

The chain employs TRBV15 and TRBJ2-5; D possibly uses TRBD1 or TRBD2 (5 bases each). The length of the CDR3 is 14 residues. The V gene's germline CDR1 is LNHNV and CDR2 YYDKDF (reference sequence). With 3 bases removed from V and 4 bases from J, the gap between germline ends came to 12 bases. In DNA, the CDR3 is TGTGCCACCAGCAGCCGGGACGGTAGAGAGACCCAGTACTTC. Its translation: CATSSRDGRETQYF. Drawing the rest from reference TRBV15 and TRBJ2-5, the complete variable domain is DAMVIQNPRYQVTQFGKPVTLSCSQTLNHNVMYWYQQKSSQAPKLLFHYYDKDFNNEADTPDNFQSRRPNTSFCFLDIRSPGLGDTAMYLCATSSRDGRETQYFGPGTRLLVL.

The CDR3 loop is CASSFPSTDTQYF. CDR3 bases: TGTGCCAGCAGCTTCCCAAGCACAGATACGCAGTATTTT. V is TRBV7-2 and J is TRBJ2-3, with D uncertain. V gave up 3 bases and J gave up 0 bases, with 4 bases separating them. CDR1 and CDR2 (germline): SGHTA, FQGNSA. The CDR3 loop spans 13 amino acids.

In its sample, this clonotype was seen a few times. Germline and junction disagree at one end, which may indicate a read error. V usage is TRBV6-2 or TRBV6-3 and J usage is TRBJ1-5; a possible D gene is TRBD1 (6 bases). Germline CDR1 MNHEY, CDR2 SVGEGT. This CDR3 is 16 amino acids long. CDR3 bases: TGTGCCAGCAGCTACTCGAGGGGGATAAGCAATCAGCCCCAGCATTTT. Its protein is CASSYSRGISNQPQHF.

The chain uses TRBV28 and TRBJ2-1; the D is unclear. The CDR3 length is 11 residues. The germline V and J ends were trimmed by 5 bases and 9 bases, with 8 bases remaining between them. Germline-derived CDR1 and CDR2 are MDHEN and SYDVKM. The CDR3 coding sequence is TGTGCCAGCAGTAGGCGACCTGAGCAGTTCTTC. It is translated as CASSRRPEQFF.

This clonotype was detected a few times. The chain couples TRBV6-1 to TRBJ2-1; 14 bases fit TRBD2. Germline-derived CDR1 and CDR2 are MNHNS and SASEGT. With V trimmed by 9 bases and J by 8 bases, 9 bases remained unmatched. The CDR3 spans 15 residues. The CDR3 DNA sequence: TGTGCCAGTCAGGGGGGACTAGCGGGAGTCCATGAGCAGTTCTTC. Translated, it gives CASQGGLAGVHEQFF.

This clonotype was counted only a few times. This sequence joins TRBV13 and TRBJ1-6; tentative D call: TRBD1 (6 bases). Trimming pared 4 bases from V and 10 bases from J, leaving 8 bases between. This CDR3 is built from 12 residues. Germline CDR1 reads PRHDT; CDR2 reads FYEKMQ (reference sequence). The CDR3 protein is CASSSQGSPLHF. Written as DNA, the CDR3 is TGTGCCAGCAGCTCCCAGGGGTCACCCCTCCACTTT.

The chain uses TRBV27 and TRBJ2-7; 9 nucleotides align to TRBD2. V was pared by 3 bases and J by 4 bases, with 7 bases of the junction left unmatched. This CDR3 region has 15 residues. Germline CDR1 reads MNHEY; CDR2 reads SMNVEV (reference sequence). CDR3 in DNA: TGTGCCAGCAGTTTCGGACTAGCGACGTTATACGAGCAGTACTTC. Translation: CASSFGLATLYEQYF.

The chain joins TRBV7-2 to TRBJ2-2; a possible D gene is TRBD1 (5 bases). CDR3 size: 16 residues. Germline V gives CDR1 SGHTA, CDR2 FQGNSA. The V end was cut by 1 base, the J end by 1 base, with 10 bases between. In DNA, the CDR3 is TGTGCCAGCAGCTTAGTGGCAGGGATGAACACCGGGGAGCTGTTTTTT. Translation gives CASSLVAGMNTGELFF.

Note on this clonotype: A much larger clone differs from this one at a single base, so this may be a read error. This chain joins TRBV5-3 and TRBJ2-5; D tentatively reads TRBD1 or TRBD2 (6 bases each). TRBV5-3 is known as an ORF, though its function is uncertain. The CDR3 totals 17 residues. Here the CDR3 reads CSSSLTRVSGARETQYF. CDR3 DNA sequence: TGCTCCAGCAGCTTGACACGCGTCTCGGGGGCGAGGGAGACCCAGTACTTC.

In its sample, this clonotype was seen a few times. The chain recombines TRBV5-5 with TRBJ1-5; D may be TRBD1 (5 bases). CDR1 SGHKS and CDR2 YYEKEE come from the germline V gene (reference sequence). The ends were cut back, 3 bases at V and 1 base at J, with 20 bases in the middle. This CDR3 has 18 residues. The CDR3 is CASSSSGGPGGSNQPQHF. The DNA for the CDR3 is TGTGCCAGCAGCTCTTCAGGAGGGCCTGGGGGAAGCAATCAGCCCCAGCATTTT.

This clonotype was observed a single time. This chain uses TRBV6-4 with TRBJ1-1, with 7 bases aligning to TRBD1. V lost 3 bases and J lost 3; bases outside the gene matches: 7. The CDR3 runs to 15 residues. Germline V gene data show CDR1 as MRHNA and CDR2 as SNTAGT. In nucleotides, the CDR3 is TGTGCCAGCAGTGAATTGGAGGGGGCGGACACTGAAGCTTTCTTT. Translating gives CASSELEGADTEAFF.

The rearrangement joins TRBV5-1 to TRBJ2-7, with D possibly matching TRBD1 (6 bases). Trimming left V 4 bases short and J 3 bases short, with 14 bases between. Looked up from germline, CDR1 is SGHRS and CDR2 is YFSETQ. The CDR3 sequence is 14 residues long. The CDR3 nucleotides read TGCGCCAGCAGCACGGACAGACCCATCTACGAGCAGTACTTC. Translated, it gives CASSTDRPIYEQYF.

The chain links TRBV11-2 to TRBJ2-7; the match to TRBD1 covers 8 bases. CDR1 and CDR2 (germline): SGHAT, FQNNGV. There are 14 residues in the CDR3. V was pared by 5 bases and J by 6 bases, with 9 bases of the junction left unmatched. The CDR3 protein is CASSIGQGRGEQYF. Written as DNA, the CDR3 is TGTGCCAGCAGCATTGGACAGGGTAGAGGCGAGCAGTACTTC. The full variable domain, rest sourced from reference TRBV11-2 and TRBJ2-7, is EAGVAQSPRYKIIEKRQSVAFWCNPISGHATLYWYQQILGQGPKLLIQFQNNGVVDDSQLPKDRFSAERLKGVDSTLKIQPAKLEDSAVYLCASSIGQGRGEQYFGPGTRLTVT.

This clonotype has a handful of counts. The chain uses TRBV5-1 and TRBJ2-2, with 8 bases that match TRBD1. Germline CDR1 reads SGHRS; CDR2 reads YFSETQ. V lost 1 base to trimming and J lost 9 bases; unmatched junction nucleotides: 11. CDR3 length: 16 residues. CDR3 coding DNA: TGCGCCAGCAGCTTGTCCGGCCAGGGGGCAGAGAGGGAGCTGTTTTTT. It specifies CASSLSGQGAERELFF.

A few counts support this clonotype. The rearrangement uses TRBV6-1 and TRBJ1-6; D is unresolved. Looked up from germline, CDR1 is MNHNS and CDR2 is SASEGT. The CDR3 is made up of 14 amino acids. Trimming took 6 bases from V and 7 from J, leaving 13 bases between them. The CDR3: CASSGRSLNSPLHF. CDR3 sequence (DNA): TGTGCCAGCAGCGGGCGGTCCCTGAATTCACCCCTCCACTTT.

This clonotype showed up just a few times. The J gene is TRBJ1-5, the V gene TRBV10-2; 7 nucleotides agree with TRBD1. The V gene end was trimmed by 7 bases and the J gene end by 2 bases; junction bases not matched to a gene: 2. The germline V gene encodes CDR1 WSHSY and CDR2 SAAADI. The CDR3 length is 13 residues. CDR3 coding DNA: TGCGCCAGCACCGGGACAGGCAATCAGCCCCAGCATTTT. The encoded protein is CASTGTGNQPQHF.

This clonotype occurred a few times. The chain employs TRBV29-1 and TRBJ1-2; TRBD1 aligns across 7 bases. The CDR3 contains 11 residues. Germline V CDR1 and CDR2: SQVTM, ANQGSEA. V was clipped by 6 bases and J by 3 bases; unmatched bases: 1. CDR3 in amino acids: CSVGTDYGYTF. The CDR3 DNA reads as TGCAGCGTCGGGACAGACTATGGCTACACCTTC.

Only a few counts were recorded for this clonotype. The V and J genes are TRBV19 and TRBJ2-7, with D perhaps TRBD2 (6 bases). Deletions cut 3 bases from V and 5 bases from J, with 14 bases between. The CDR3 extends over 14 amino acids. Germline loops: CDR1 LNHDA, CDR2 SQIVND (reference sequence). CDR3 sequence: CASSIAGTPHEQYF. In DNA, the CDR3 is TGTGCCAGTAGTATTGCGGGGACCCCCCACGAGCAGTACTTC.

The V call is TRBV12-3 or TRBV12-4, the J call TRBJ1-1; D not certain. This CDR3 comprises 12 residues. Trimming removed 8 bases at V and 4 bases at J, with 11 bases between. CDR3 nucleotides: TGTGCCAGCCGCCCCGAAAGCACTGAAGCTTTCTTT. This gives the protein CASRPESTEAFF.

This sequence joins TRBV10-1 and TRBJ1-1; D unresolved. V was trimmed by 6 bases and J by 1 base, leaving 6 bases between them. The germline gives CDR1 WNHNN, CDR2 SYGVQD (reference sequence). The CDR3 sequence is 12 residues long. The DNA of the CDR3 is TGCGCCAGCAGCCCAGGGAACACTGAAGCTTTCTTT. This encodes CASSPGNTEAFF.

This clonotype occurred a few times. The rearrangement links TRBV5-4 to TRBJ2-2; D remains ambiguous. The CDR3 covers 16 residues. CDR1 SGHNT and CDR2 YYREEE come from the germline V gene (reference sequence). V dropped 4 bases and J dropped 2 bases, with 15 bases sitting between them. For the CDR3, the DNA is TGTGCCAGCAGCATTGGTGGGCTTTTCAACACCGGGGAGCTGTTTTTT. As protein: CASSIGGLFNTGELFF.

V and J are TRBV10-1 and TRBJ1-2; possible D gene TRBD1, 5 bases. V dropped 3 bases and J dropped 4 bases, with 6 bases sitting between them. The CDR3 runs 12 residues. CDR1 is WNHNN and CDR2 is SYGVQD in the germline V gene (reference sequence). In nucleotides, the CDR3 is TGCGCCAGCAGTGACGGGGGCTATGGCTACACCTTC. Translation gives CASSDGGYGYTF.

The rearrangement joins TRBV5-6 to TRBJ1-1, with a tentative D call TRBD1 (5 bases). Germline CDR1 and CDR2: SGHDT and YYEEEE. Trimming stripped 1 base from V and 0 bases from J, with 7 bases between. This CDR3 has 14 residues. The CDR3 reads CASSLNRMNTEAFF. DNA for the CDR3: TGTGCCAGCAGCTTGAACAGGATGAACACTGAAGCTTTCTTT.